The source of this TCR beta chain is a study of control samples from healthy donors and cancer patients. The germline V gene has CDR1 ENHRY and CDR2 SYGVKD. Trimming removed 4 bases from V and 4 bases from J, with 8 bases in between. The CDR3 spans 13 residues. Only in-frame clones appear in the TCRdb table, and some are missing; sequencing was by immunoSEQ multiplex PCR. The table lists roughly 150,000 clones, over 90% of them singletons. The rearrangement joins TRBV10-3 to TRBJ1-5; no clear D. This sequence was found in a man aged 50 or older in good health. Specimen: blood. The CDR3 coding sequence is TGTGCCATCAGTGGGCAGCTTAATCAGCCCCAGCATTTT. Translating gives CAISGQLNQPQHF.